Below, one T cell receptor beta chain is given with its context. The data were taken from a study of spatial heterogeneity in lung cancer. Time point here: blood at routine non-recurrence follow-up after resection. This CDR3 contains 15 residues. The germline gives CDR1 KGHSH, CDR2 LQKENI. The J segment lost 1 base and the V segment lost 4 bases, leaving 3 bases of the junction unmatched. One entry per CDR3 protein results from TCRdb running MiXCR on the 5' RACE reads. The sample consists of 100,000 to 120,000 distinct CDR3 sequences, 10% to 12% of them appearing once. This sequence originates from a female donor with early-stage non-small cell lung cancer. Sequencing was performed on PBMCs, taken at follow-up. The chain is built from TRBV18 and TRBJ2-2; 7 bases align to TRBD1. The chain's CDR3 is CASSQGTENTGELFF. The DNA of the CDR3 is TGTGCCAGCTCACAGGGGACAGAGAACACCGGGGAGCTGTTTTTT.